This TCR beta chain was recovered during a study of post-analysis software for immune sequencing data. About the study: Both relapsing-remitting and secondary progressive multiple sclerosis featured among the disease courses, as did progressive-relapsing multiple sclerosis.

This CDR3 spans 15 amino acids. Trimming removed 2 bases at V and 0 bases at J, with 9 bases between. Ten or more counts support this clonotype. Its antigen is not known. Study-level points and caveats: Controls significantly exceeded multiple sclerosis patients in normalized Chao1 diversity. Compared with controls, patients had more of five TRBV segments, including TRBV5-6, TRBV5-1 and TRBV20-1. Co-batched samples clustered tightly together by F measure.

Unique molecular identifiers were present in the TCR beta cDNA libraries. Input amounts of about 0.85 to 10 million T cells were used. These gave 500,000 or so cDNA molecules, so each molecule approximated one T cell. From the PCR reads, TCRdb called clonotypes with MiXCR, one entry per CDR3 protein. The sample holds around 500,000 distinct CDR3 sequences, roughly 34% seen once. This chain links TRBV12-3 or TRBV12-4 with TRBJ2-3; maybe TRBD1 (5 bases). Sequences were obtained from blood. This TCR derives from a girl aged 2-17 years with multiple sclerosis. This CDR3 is CASSLTGLSTDTQYF. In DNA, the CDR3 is TGTGCCAGCAGTTTAACAGGTCTTAGCACAGATACGCAGTATTTT.